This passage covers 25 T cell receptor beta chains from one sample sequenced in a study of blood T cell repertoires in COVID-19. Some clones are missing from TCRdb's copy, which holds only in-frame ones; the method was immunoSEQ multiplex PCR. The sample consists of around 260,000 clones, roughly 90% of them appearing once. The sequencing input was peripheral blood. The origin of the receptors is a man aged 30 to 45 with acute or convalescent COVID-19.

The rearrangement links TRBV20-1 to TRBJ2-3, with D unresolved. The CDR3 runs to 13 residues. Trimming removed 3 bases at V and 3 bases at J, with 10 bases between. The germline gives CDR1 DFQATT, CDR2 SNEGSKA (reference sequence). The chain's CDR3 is CSASFRLTDTQYF. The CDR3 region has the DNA TGCAGTGCTAGTTTCAGGCTGACAGATACGCAGTATTTT.

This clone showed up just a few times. CDR3 DNA sequence: TGTGCCAGCAGCCAAGAAGCACCTGGCGGCGGCTACACCTTC. As protein: CASSQEAPGGGYTF. The chain combines TRBV3-1 (or the pseudogene TRBV3-2) with TRBJ1-2; D unresolved. The V gene lost 0 bases and the J gene lost 8 bases, with 13 bases spanning the gap. CDR1 and CDR2 (germline): LGHDT, YNNKEL (reference sequence). The CDR3 has 14 amino acids.

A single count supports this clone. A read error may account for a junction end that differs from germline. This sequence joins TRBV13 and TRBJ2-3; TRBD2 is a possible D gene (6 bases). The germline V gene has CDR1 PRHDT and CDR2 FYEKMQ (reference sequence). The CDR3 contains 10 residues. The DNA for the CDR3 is TGTGCCAGCAGTGGGGAGGCCCCTCATTTT. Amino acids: CASSGEAPHF.

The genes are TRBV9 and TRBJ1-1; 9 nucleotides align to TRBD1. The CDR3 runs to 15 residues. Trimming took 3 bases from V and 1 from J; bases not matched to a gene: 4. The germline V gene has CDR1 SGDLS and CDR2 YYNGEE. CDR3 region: CASSAAQGANTEAFF. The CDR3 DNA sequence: TGTGCCAGCAGCGCGGCACAGGGGGCGAACACTGAAGCTTTCTTT.

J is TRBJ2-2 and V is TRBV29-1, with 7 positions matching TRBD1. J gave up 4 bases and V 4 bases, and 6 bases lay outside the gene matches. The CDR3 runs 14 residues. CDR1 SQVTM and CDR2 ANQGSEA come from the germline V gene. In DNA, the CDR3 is TGCAGCGTTGGGACAGGATGGAGCACCGGGGAGCTGTTTTTT. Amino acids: CSVGTGWSTGELFF.

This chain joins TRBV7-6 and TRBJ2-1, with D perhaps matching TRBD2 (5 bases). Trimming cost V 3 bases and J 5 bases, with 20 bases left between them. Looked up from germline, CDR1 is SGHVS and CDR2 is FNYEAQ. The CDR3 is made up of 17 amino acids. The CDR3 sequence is CASSFFVSTTLNNEQFF. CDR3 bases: TGTGCCAGCAGCTTTTTTGTCTCGACTACTCTAAACAATGAGCAGTTCTTC. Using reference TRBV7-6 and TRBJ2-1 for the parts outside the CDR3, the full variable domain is GAGVSQSPRYKVTKRGQDVALRCDPISGHVSLYWYRQALGQGPEFLTYFNYEAQQDKSGLPNDRFSAERPEGSISTLTIQRTEQRDSAMYRCASSFFVSTTLNNEQFFGPGTRLTVL.

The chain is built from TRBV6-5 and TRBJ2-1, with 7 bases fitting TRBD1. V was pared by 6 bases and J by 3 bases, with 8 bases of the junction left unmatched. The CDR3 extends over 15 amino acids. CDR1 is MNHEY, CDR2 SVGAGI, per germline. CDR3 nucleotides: TGTGCCAGCAGCAAGGGACAGACGATCTACAATGAGCAGTTCTTC. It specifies CASSKGQTIYNEQFF.

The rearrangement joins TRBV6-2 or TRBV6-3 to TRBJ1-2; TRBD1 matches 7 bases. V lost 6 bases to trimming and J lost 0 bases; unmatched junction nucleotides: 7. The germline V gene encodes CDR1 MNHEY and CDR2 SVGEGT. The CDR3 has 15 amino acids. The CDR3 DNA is TGTGCCAGCAGCTGGTCACAGGGGTCTAACTATGGCTACACCTTC. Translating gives CASSWSQGSNYGYTF.

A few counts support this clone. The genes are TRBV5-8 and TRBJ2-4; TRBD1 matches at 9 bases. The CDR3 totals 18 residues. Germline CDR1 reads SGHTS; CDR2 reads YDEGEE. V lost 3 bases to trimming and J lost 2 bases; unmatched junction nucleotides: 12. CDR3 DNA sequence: TGTGCCAGCAGCTCAGATATACAGGGGGCGGAAACCAAAAACATTCAGTACTTC. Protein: CASSSDIQGAETKNIQYF.

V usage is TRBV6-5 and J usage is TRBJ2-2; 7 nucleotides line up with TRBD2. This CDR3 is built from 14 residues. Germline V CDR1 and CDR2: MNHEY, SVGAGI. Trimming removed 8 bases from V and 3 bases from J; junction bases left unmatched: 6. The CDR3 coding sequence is TGTGCCAGCCAAAGGGAGGGGTACACCGGGGAGCTGTTTTTT. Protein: CASQREGYTGELFF.

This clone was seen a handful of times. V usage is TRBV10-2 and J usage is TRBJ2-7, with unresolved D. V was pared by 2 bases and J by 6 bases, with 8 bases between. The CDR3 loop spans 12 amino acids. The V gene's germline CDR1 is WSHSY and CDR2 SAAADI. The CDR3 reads CASSEPTGEQYF. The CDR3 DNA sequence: TGCGCCAGCAGTGAGCCCACCGGCGAGCAGTACTTC.

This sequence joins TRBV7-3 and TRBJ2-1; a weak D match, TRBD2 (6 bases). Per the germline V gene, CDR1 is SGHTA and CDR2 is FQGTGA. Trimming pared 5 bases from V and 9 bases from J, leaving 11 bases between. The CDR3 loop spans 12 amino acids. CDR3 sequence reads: CASSRGFGEQFF. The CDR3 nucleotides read TGTGCCAGCAGCCGGGGGTTTGGTGAGCAGTTCTTC.

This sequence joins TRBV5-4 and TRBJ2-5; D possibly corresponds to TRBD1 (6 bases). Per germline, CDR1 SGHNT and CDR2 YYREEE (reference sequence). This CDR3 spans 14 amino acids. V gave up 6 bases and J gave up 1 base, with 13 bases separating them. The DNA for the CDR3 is TGTGCCAGCACCCGTCAGGGGTTCCAAGAGACCCAGTACTTC. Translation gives CASTRQGFQETQYF.

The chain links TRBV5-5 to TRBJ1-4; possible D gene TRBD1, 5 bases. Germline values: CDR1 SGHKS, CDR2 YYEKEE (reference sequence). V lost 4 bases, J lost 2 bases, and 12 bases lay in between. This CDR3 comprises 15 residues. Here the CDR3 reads CASSVYGGTNEKLFF. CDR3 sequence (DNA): TGTGCCAGCAGCGTGTATGGGGGGACTAATGAAAAACTGTTTTTT.

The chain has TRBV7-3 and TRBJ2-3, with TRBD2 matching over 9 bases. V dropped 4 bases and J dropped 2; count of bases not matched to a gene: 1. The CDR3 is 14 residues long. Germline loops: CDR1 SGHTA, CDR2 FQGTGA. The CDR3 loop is CASSSSGITDTQYF. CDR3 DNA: TGTGCCAGCAGCTCTAGCGGGATCACAGATACGCAGTATTTT.

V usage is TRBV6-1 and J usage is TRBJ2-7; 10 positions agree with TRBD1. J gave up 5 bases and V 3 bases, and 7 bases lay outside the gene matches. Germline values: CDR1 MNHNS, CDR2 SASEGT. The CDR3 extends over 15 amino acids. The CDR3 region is CASSDPGTGADEQYF. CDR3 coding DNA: TGTGCCAGCAGTGACCCCGGGACAGGGGCCGACGAGCAGTACTTC.

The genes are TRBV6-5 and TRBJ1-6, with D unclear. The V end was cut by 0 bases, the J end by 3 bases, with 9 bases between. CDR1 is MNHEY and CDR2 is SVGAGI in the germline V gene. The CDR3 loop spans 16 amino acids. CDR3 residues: CASSYSDSFYNSPLHF. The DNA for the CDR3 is TGTGCCAGCAGTTACTCCGATAGCTTCTATAATTCACCCCTCCACTTT.

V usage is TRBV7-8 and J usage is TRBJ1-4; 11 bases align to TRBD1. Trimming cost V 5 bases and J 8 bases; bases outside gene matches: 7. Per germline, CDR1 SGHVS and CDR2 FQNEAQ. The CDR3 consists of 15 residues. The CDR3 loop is CASSRTGGAREKLFF. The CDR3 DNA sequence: TGTGCCAGCAGCAGGACAGGGGGCGCGCGGGAAAAACTGTTTTTT. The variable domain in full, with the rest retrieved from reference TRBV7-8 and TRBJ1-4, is GAGVSQSPRYKVAKRGQDVALRCDPISGHVSLFWYQQALGQGPEFLTYFQNEAQLDKSGLPSDRFFAERPEGSVSTLKIQRTQQEDSAVYLCASSRTGGAREKLFFGSGTQLSVL.

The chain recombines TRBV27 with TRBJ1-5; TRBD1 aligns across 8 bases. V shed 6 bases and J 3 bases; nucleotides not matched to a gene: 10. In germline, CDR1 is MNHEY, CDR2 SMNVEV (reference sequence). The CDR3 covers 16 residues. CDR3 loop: CASSRRGRENNQPQHF. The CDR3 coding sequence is TGTGCCAGCAGCCGCAGGGGGCGGGAGAACAATCAGCCCCAGCATTTT.

This chain's CDR3 is CASRITWGSYGYTF. In DNA form, the CDR3 reads TGTGCCAGCAGAATTACTTGGGGCAGCTATGGCTACACCTTC. V is TRBV5-6 and J is TRBJ1-2; possible D gene TRBD1, 5 bases. The CDR3 loop spans 14 amino acids. CDR1 SGHDT and CDR2 YYEEEE come from the germline V gene. Deletions cut 5 bases from V and 4 bases from J, with 15 bases between. The variable domain in full, with the rest retrieved from reference TRBV5-6 and TRBJ1-2, is DAGVTQSPTHLIKTRGQQVTLRCSPKSGHDTVSWYQQALGQGPQFIFQYYEEEERQRGNFPDRFSGHQFPNYSSELNVNALLLGDSALYLCASRITWGSYGYTFGSGTRLTVV.

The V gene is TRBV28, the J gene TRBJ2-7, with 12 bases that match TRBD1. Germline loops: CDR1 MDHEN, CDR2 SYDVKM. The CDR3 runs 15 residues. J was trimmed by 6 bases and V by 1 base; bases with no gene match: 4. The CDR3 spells CASSLLGTGGFEQYF. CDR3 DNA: TGTGCCAGCAGTTTATTAGGGACAGGGGGCTTCGAGCAGTACTTC. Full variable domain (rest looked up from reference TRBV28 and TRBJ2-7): DVKVTQSSRYLVKRTGEKVFLECVQDMDHENMFWYRQDPGLGLRLIYFSYDVKMKEKGDIPEGYSVSREKKERFSLILESASTNQTSMYLCASSLLGTGGFEQYFGPGTRLTVT.

In DNA, the CDR3 is TGTGCCTCCAAAGGGGGACTAGCGTACAATGAGCAGTTCTTC. Translating it yields CASKGGLAYNEQFF. The chain has TRBV6-5 and TRBJ2-1, with TRBD2 matching over 10 bases. V lost 11 bases and J lost 4; bases outside the gene matches: 8. The germline CDR1 and CDR2 sequences are MNHEY and SVGAGI. This CDR3 comprises 14 residues.

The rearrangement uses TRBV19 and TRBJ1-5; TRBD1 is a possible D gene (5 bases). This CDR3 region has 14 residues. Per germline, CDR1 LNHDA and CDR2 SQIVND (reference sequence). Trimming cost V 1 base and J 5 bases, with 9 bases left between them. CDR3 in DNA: TGTGCCAGTAGTATAGTGACAGATTATCAGCCCCAGCATTTT. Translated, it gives CASSIVTDYQPQHF.

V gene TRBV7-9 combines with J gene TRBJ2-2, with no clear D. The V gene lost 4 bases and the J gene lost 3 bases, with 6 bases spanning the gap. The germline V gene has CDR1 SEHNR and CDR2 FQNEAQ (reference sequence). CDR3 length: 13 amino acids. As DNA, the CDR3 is TGTGCCAGCAGCTCTCGGGACACCGGGGAGCTGTTTTTT. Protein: CASSSRDTGELFF.

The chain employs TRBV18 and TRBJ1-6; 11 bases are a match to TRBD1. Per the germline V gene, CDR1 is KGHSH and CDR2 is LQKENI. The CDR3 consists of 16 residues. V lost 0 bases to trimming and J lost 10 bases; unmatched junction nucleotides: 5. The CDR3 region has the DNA TGTGCCAGCTCACCACCGGGACAGGGGGTGAACTCACCCCTCCACTTT. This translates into CASSPPGQGVNSPLHF.